The source of this TCR beta chain is a study of identical twins. Study-level results: Cross-sectional statistics, not tracking of the same donors, supported the conclusions. Among out-of-frame alpha sequences shared by twins, low generation probability occurred in excess.

Only healthy Caucasians were enrolled as donors. Via MiXCR, TCRdb re-called the 5' RACE reads, giving one row per CDR3 protein. The sample records about 490,000 distinct CDR3 sequences, about 16% being singletons. This clonotype was seen a few times. Its antigen is as yet unknown. The data also belong to a second study, concerning yellow fever vaccine responses in identical twins.

The material sequenced was CD4+ T cells sorted from blood. The clonotype was recovered from a woman between 18 and 29 years old in good health.

The CDR3 protein is CATSDRGLQETQYF. In DNA form, the CDR3 reads TGTGCCACCAGTGATCGAGGGCTCCAAGAGACCCAGTACTTC. The J gene is TRBJ2-5, the V gene TRBV24-1, with TRBD2 as a possible D gene (5 bases). Germline V lookup: CDR1 KGHDR, CDR2 SFDVKD. V shed 3 bases and J shed 1 base, with 8 bases lying between them. The CDR3 totals 14 residues.